What follows are 24 T cell receptor beta chains derived from one specimen sequenced in a study of blood T cell repertoires in COVID-19. Method: immunoSEQ multiplex PCR; TCRdb's copy keeps in-frame clones and lacks some. The sample carries about 94,000 clones, about 86% recorded once. The sample comprised peripheral blood. The receptors shown here come from a man aged 55 to 70 with acute or convalescent COVID-19.

V is TRBV29-1 and J is TRBJ1-3; D gene ambiguous. The CDR3 is 14 amino acids. V was trimmed by 6 bases and J by 0 bases, leaving 12 bases between them. Germline V lookup: CDR1 SQVTM, CDR2 ANQGSEA. DNA for the CDR3: TGCAGCGTCCTCTACGCCGGCTCTGGAAACACCATATATTTT. Encoded protein: CSVLYAGSGNTIYF.

The rearrangement joins TRBV19 to TRBJ1-1, with 9 bases that match TRBD1. Germline V gene sequence: CDR1 LNHDA, CDR2 SQIVND (reference sequence). The CDR3 totals 15 residues. The V segment lost 5 bases and the J segment 5 bases; nucleotides outside the gene matches: 9. Here the CDR3 reads CASSYPTGGNTEAFF. The CDR3 bases are TGTGCCAGTAGTTACCCGACAGGGGGAAATACTGAAGCTTTCTTT.

The rearrangement uses TRBV9 and TRBJ2-7; the D gene is possibly TRBD1 (6 bases). Germline V gene data show CDR1 as SGDLS and CDR2 as YYNGEE. The CDR3 sequence is 15 residues long. The V end was cut by 0 bases, the J end by 6 bases, with 16 bases between. The CDR3 region has the DNA TGTGCCAGCAGCGTAGGGTGGGGGCAACCCGTCGAGCAGTACTTC. Its translation is CASSVGWGQPVEQYF.

This chain connects TRBV6-5 to TRBJ1-4, with a weak D call TRBD1 (5 bases). Trimming cost V 6 bases and J 4 bases, with 9 bases left between them. CDR3 length: 13 residues. The germline gives CDR1 MNHEY, CDR2 SVGAGI. For the CDR3, the DNA is TGTGCCAGCAGACCGGGGGGTAATGAAAAACTGTTTTTT. Amino acid sequence: CASRPGGNEKLFF.

The rearrangement uses TRBV4-2 and TRBJ2-1, with a possible D match to TRBD2 (7 bases). Germline CDR1 reads LGHNA; CDR2 reads YNFKEQ. The CDR3 runs 16 residues. V was shortened by 0 bases and J by 8 bases, with 17 bases between the two germline ends. The CDR3 DNA sequence: TGTGCCAGCAGCCAAGAGAGAACGGGGGGCCAAGATGAGCAGTTCTTC. The encoded protein is CASSQERTGGQDEQFF.

The chain joins TRBV7-3 to TRBJ2-1; TRBD1 matches 10 bases. From germline, CDR1 is SGHTA and CDR2 FQGTGA. After removal of 2 bases from V and 3 bases from J, the junction contained 1 base not matched to a gene. The CDR3 runs to 15 residues. CDR3 in DNA: TGTGCCAGCAGCTTACGGGACAGGGGCTACAATGAGCAGTTCTTC. Encoded protein: CASSLRDRGYNEQFF.

The chain recombines TRBV3-1 (or the pseudogene TRBV3-2) with TRBJ1-3; D remains unclear. The V and J ends lost 1 base and 0 bases respectively, with 4 bases between them. The V gene's germline CDR1 is LGHDT and CDR2 YNNKEL (reference sequence). The CDR3 has 14 amino acids. In nucleotides, the CDR3 is TGTGCCAGCAGCCAAGGTCTCTCTGGAAACACCATATATTTT. Translation: CASSQGLSGNTIYF.

The rearrangement links TRBV12-3 or TRBV12-4 to TRBJ2-5; D not certain. V was cut by 10 bases and J by 5 bases, with 11 bases left in between. The CDR3 totals 11 residues. This CDR3 reads CATRRAETQYF. For the CDR3, the DNA is TGTGCCACCCGAAGAGCGGAGACCCAGTACTTC.

This clone came up a few times. V is TRBV4-2 and J is TRBJ2-2; D is unclear. Germline CDR1 reads LGHNA; CDR2 reads YNFKEQ. CDR3 size: 13 residues. With 0 bases removed from V and 6 bases from J, the gap between germline ends came to 5 bases. The CDR3 DNA follows: TGTGCCAGCAGCCAAGATGCAGCCGGGGAGCTGTTTTTT. Its protein is CASSQDAAGELFF.

The rearrangement uses TRBV19 and TRBJ1-5; 8 bases match TRBD1. Germline V gene sequence: CDR1 LNHDA, CDR2 SQIVND (reference sequence). The CDR3 consists of 17 residues. The V and J ends lost 4 bases and 7 bases, in that order; junction bases with no gene match: 15. The CDR3 reads CASSKGQGRGTNQPQHF. CDR3 sequence (DNA): TGTGCCAGTAGTAAAGGACAGGGCAGGGGGACGAACCAGCCCCAGCATTTT.

The chain couples TRBV28 to TRBJ2-5; tentatively, D is TRBD1 (6 bases). The CDR3 loop spans 14 amino acids. CDR1 is MDHEN, CDR2 SYDVKM, per germline. The V gene lost 5 bases and the J gene lost 5 bases, with 15 bases spanning the gap. The chain's CDR3 is CASSPRGGIETQYF. The CDR3 bases are TGTGCCAGCAGTCCCAGGGGCGGTATCGAGACCCAGTACTTC.

V gene TRBV7-8 combines with J gene TRBJ2-4, with 7 positions matching TRBD1. The V segment lost 5 bases and the J segment 0 bases; nucleotides outside the gene matches: 13. CDR1 SGHVS and CDR2 FQNEAQ come from the germline V gene. This CDR3 is built from 18 residues. CDR3 nucleotides: TGTGCCAGCAGCGCAAACCCGACAGGGACGCTAGCCAAAAACATTCAGTACTTC. This gives the protein CASSANPTGTLAKNIQYF.

The chain employs TRBV4-1 and TRBJ1-3; no definite D call. The germline gives CDR1 MGHRA, CDR2 YSYEKL. The CDR3 spans 14 residues. Trimming removed 3 bases at V and 0 bases at J, with 6 bases between. The CDR3 loop reads CASSQTGSGNTIYF. The CDR3 DNA sequence: TGCGCCAGCAGCCAGACTGGCTCTGGAAACACCATATATTTT.

The rearrangement uses TRBV5-1 and TRBJ2-6; D perhaps matches TRBD1 (6 bases). Germline V gene data show CDR1 as SGHRS and CDR2 as YFSETQ. The ends were cut back, 0 bases at V and 2 bases at J, with 9 bases in the middle. This CDR3 contains 16 residues. The CDR3 is CASSLAGAAGANVLTF. In DNA, the CDR3 is TGCGCCAGCAGCTTGGCAGGGGCAGCTGGGGCCAACGTCCTGACTTTC.

The gene calls are TRBV6-5 and TRBJ2-7; D perhaps matches TRBD2 (5 bases). Trimming took off 3 bases at V and 5 bases at J, with 11 bases between the two ends. CDR1 is MNHEY, CDR2 SVGAGI, per germline. The length of the CDR3 is 13 residues. The CDR3 nucleotides read TGTGCCAGCAGTTATAGGGCTAGCCACGAGCAGTACTTC. This sequence encodes CASSYRASHEQYF.

The rearrangement links TRBV5-6 to TRBJ1-6; the D gene is possibly TRBD1 (6 bases). CDR1 is SGHDT, CDR2 YYEEEE, per germline. This CDR3 is 13 amino acids long. The ends were cut back, 2 bases at V and 10 bases at J, with 10 bases in the middle. The CDR3 here is CASSFRGGSPLHF. The CDR3 nucleotides read TGTGCCAGCAGCTTCAGGGGTGGCTCACCCCTCCACTTT.

The chain employs TRBV19 and TRBJ1-5; tentatively, D is TRBD1 (5 bases). V was clipped by 5 bases and J by 6 bases, with 20 bases between them. CDR1 is LNHDA, CDR2 SQIVND, per germline (reference sequence). The CDR3 contains 16 residues. This CDR3 reads CASSSFAGAGLQPQHF. CDR3 DNA sequence: TGTGCCAGTAGTTCGTTTGCTGGGGCAGGGCTTCAGCCCCAGCATTTT. Looking up the rest from reference TRBV19 and TRBJ1-5 gives the full variable domain: DGGITQSPKYLFRKEGQNVTLSCEQNLNHDAMYWYRQDPGQGLRLIYYSQIVNDFQKGDIAEGYSVSREKKESFPLTVTSAQKNPTAFYLCASSSFAGAGLQPQHFGDGTRLSIL.

This clone came up a few times. This chain connects TRBV6-5 to TRBJ2-3, with 8 bases aligning to TRBD1. Germline V lookup: CDR1 MNHEY, CDR2 SVGAGI. V shed 7 bases and J 9 bases; nucleotides not matched to a gene: 6. This CDR3 has 12 amino acids. The CDR3 spells CASNPGGGTQYF. For the CDR3, the DNA is TGTGCCAGCAATCCAGGGGGCGGGACGCAGTATTTT.

The rearrangement uses TRBV7-9 and TRBJ2-7; 7 positions match TRBD1. Germline CDR1 SEHNR, CDR2 FQNEAQ (reference sequence). The CDR3 has 12 residues. Unmatched junction bases numbered 4, after V lost 4 bases and J lost 7 bases. The CDR3 loop is CASSSQGWEQYF. The CDR3 DNA is TGTGCCAGCAGCTCACAGGGGTGGGAGCAGTACTTC.

The chain links TRBV4-3 to TRBJ2-2; TRBD2 agrees at 11 bases. Germline CDR1 reads LGHNA; CDR2 reads YSLEER. This CDR3 comprises 18 residues. Trimming cost V 0 bases and J 4 bases; bases outside gene matches: 7. This CDR3 reads CASSQDRISGGATGELFF. CDR3 nucleotides: TGCGCCAGCAGCCAAGATCGGATTAGCGGGGGGGCCACCGGGGAGCTGTTTTTT.

This clone was picked up a small number of times. J is TRBJ1-4 and V is TRBV5-1; possible D gene TRBD1, 6 bases. This CDR3 is built from 15 residues. V shed 0 bases and J shed 6 bases, with 12 bases lying between them. Germline V CDR1 and CDR2: SGHRS, YFSETQ. The CDR3 loop reads CASSLETGKDEKLFF. DNA of the CDR3: TGCGCCAGCAGCTTGGAAACAGGGAAAGATGAAAAACTGTTTTTT.

This chain connects TRBV4-1 to TRBJ2-7; TRBD2 agrees at 8 bases. This CDR3 spans 15 amino acids. J gave up 0 bases and V 2 bases, and 3 bases lay outside the gene matches. CDR1 is MGHRA, CDR2 YSYEKL, per germline. The CDR3 DNA follows: TGCGCCAGCAGCCAATCGGGACTAGGCTCCTACGAGCAGTACTTC. The encoded protein is CASSQSGLGSYEQYF.

V is TRBV21-1 and J is TRBJ1-2; the table's D call, TRBD1, has no DNA check behind it. TRBV21-1 is a recognized pseudogene. The CDR3 is 14 amino acids. The CDR3 reads CASSNNRGIRGYTF. The CDR3 region has the DNA TGTGCCAGCAGCAATAACAGGGGAATTCGGGGCTACACCTTC.

V is TRBV28 and J is TRBJ1-3, with D hard to call. Germline V gene data show CDR1 as MDHEN and CDR2 as SYDVKM. V lost 3 bases and J lost 0, with 12 bases in between. This CDR3 comprises 16 residues. The DNA of the CDR3 is TGTGCCAGCAGTTTTTACGAGAGTAGCTCTGGAAACACCATATATTTT. Translating it yields CASSFYESSSGNTIYF.